This TCR beta chain was sequenced during a study of Ad26.COV2.S vaccination and SARS-CoV-2 variants. Produced via immunoSEQ multiplex PCR; TCRdb's table is partial and in-frame only. The repertoire holds around 340,000 clones, with about 87% as singletons. Germline lookup yields CDR1 SGHTA and CDR2 FQGNSA. V lost 1 base and J 3 bases, leaving 15 bases between the germline ends. The CDR3 is 16 amino acids. Treatment: around 19 received Ad26.COV2.S at low or high dose, single or two shots; about 5 received placebo; per-sample allocation not given. It was on day 63 after the first vaccine or placebo injection that samples were taken. In Boston, the donor was an adult between 18-55 years of age. An Ad26 vector expressing Wuhan-strain SARS-CoV-2 spike served as the vaccine.

Sequences were derived from peripheral blood, sampled in a trial of Ad26.COV2.S vaccine versus placebo. The J gene is TRBJ1-2, the V gene TRBV7-2; D unresolved. This sequence originates from a person aged 18 to 59 who received the Ad26.COV2.S COVID-19 vaccine or a placebo. CDR3 region: CASSLVRFFSHYGYTF. As DNA, the CDR3 is TGTGCCAGCAGCTTAGTCAGGTTCTTTTCTCACTATGGCTACACCTTC. The whole variable domain, filled in from reference TRBV7-2 and TRBJ1-2, reads GAGVSQSPSNKVTEKGKDVELRCDPISGHTALYWYRQSLGQGLEFLIYFQGNSAPDKSGLPSDRFSAERTGGSVSTLTIQRTQQEDSAVYLCASSLVRFFSHYGYTFGSGTRLTVV.